This is a list of T cell receptor beta chains from one sample in a study of T cells in localized non-small cell lung cancer. The table came from immunoSEQ multiplex PCR; TCRdb's copy has only in-frame clones and leaves some out. The repertoire holds just over 70,000 clones, approximately 87% seen once, with 21% in the top ten. This specimen was peripheral blood, taken before any cancer treatment. The source is a male donor at least 60 years old with stage III squamous cell lung carcinoma. Each CDR3 is given with its conserved first and last residue. D genes are given only for firm matches. A row's size may be missing; if present it is once, few, many or a size class.

v_gene,abundance,j_gene,d_gene,len,CDR3nt,CDR3aa
TRBV9,-,TRBJ2-5,-,13,TGTGCCAGCAGCGTAGATAGTATAGGGACCCAGTACTTC,CASSVDSIGTQYF
TRBV7-2,-,TRBJ1-5,-,14,TGTGCCAGCAGCTTAGTGGTCAGCAATCAGCCCCAGCATTTT,CASSLVVSNQPQHF
TRBV25-1,few,TRBJ2-2,-,18,TGTGCCAGCAGTGAATCCATTCCCCTAAAACAGGGAGACGGGGAGCTGTTTTTT,CASSESIPLKQGDGELFF
TRBV5-6,-,TRBJ2-5,TRBD1,16,TGTGCCAGCAGCTTGCCCGGGACAGGGACAAAAGAGACCCAGTACTTC,CASSLPGTGTKETQYF
TRBV11-1,-,TRBJ2-1,TRBD1,14,TGTGCCAGCAGCCGGGACAGGTCCCACAATGAGCAGTTCTTC,CASSRDRSHNEQFF
TRBV4-2,few,TRBJ2-2,-,12,TGTGCCAGCAGCCAAGCCACCGGGGAGCTGTTTTTT,CASSQATGELFF
TRBV10-3,-,TRBJ1-1,-,15,TGTGCCATCAACATCGCGGGCGGACAGCACACTGAAGCTTTCTTT,CAINIAGGQHTEAFF
TRBV29-1,-,TRBJ2-3,TRBD1,13,TGCAGCGTCACAGGGGACCTTACAGATACGCAGTATTTT,CSVTGDLTDTQYF
TRBV10-3,-,TRBJ1-2,-,14,TGTGCCATCAGTGAGAGGCAGGGGAACTATGGCTACACCTTC,CAISERQGNYGYTF
TRBV6-1,-,TRBJ1-5,-,14,TGTGCCAGCAGTGAAGGGGATGGCAATCAGCCCCAGCATTTT,CASSEGDGNQPQHF
TRBV21-1,-,TRBJ2-1,-,20,TGTGCCAGCAGCAAAGACGGGGTTTGTTGGAAAAGCGGTGGGGGCAATGAGCAGTTCTTC,CASSKDGVCWKSGGGNEQFF
TRBV5-1,-,TRBJ2-3,-,14,TGCGCCAGCAGCTTTGACACTAGCACAGATACGCAGTATTTT,CASSFDTSTDTQYF
TRBV11-3,-,TRBJ2-1,TRBD2,15,TGTGCCAGCAGTACCAGCGGGGTAACCTCCAATGAGCAGTTCTTC,CASSTSGVTSNEQFF
TRBV7-3,-,TRBJ2-2,-,13,TGTGCCAGCAGTCTACTGAACACCGGGGAGCTGTTTTTT,CASSLLNTGELFF
TRBV7-9,-,TRBJ2-7,-,12,TGTGCCAGCAGCCCCTCCAGGGTCGAGCAGTACTTC,CASSPSRVEQYF
TRBV27,-,TRBJ1-6,-,13,TGTGCCAGCAGTGGGGGCTATAATTCACCCCTCCACTTT,CASSGGYNSPLHF
TRBV6-6,few,TRBJ1-1,-,11,TGTGCCAGCGTCATGAACACTGAAGCTTTCTTT,CASVMNTEAFF
TRBV5-1,-,TRBJ1-4,-,19,TGCGCCAGCAGCCCGCGACAGCCTGCGGACCGGATGGGTAATGAAAAACTGTTTTTT,CASSPRQPADRMGNEKLFF
TRBV7-2,-,TRBJ2-5,-,14,TGTGCCAGCAGCTTACGAGGGCGGAGGCAATCCCAGTACTTC,CASSLRGRRQSQYF
TRBV13,-,TRBJ1-2,TRBD1,12,TGTGCCAGCAGCTTGCCACAGGGGGCGATCAACTTC,CASSLPQGAINF
TRBV5-1,-,TRBJ1-6,-,14,TGCGCCAGCAGCTTGGCCGGGGCCCGTTCACCCCTCCACTTT,CASSLAGARSPLHF
TRBV28,-,TRBJ1-1,-,14,TGTGCCAGCACCCTAACGGGGGCGCGCACTGAAGCTTTCTTT,CASTLTGARTEAFF
TRBV7-2,-,TRBJ1-6,-,14,TGTGCCAGCAGCTTGAACAGGGCTAATTCACCCCTCCACTTT,CASSLNRANSPLHF
TRBV6-6,once,TRBJ1-2,-,14,TGTGCCAGCAGTTCACAGACAGAGAAGAGTGGCTACACCTTC,CASSSQTEKSGYTF
TRBV2,-,TRBJ1-5,TRBD1,13,TGTGCCAGCAGTCGGACAGGGAAAGAGCCCCAGCATTTT,CASSRTGKEPQHF
TRBV5-1,-,TRBJ1-2,TRBD1,14,TGCGCCAGCAGCTCAGGCGGGACAGGGGTCGGCTACACCTTC,CASSSGGTGVGYTF
TRBV7-9,-,TRBJ1-6,-,16,TGTGCCAGCAGCCAAGCAGGGCTCCGGGAAGCTTCACCCCTCCACTTT,CASSQAGLREASPLHF